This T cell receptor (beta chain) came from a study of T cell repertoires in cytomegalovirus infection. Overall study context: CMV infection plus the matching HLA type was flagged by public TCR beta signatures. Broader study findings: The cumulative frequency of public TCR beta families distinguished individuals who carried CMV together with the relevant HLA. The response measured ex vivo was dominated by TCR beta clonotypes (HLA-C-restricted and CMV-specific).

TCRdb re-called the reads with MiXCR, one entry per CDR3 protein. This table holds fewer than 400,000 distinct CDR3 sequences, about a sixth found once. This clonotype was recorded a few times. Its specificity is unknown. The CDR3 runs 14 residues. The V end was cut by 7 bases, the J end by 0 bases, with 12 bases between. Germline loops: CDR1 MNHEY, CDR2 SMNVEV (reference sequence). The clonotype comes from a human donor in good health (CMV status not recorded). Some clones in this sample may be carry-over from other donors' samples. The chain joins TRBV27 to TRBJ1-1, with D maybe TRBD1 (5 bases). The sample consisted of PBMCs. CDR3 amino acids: CASKRGGMNTEAFF. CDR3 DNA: TGTGCCAGCAAAAGGGGAGGGATGAACACTGAAGCTTTCTTT.